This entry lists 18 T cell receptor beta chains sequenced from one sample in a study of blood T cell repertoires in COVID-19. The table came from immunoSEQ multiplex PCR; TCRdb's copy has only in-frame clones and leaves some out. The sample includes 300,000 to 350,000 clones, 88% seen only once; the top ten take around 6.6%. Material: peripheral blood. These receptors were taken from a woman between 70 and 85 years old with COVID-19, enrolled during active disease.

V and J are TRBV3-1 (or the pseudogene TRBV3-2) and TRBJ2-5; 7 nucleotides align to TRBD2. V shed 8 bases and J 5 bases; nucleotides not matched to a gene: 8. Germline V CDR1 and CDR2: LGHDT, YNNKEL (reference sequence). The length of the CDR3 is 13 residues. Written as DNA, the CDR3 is TGTGCCAGCTGCCTCCGGGGGGTTGAGACCCAGTACTTC. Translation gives CASCLRGVETQYF.

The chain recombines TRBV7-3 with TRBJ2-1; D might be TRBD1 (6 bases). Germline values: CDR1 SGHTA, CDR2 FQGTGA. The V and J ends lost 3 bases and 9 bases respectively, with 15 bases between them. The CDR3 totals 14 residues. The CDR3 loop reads CASSFAGGLGEQFF. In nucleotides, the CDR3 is TGTGCCAGCAGCTTTGCTGGGGGCTTGGGTGAGCAGTTCTTC.

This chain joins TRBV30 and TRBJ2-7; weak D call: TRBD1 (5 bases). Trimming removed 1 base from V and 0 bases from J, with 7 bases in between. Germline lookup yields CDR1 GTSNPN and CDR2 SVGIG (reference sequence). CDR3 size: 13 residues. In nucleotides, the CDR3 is TGTGCCTGGAGTGACGACAGCTCCTACGAGCAGTACTTC. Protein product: CAWSDDSSYEQYF.

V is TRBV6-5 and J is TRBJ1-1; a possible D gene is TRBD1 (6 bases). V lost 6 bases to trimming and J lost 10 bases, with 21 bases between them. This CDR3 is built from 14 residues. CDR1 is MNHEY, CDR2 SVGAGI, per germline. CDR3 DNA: TGTGCCAGCAGCCCCCCTGGGGGCCTGGTGAGAGCTTTCTTT. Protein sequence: CASSPPGGLVRAFF.

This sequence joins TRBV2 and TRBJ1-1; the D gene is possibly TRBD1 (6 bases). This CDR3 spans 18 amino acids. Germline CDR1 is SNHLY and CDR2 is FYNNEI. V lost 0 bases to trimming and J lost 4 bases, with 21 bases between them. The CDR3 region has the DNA TGTGCCAGCAGTGAAGCCCTAAAAGGTCCCCCCAGGGGCACTGAAGCTTTCTTT. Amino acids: CASSEALKGPPRGTEAFF.

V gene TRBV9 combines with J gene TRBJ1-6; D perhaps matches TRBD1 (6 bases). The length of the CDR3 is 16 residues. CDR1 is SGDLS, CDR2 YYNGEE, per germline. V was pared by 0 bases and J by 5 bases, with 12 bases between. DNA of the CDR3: TGTGCCAGCAGCGTAGAGGCAGGGGTGAATAATTCACCCCTCCACTTT. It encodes CASSVEAGVNNSPLHF. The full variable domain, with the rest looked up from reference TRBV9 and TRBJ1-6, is DSGVTQTPKHLITATGQRVTLRCSPRSGDLSVYWYQQSLDQGLQFLIQYYNGEERAKGNILERFSAQQFPDLHSELNLSSLELGDSALYFCASSVEAGVNNSPLHFGNGTRLTVT.

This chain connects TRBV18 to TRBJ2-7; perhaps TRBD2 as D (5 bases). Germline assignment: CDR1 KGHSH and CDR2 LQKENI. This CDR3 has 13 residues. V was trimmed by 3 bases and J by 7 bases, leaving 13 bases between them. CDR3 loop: CASSPPTAGEQYF. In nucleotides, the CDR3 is TGTGCCAGCTCACCCCCTACTGCGGGTGAGCAGTACTTC.

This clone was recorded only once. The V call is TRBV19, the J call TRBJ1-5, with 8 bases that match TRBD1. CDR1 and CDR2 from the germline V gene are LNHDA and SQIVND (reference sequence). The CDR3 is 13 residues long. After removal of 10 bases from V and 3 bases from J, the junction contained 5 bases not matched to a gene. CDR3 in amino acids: CATQDRDNQPQHF. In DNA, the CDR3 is TGTGCCACCCAGGACAGGGACAATCAGCCCCAGCATTTT. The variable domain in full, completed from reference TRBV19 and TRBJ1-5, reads DGGITQSPKYLFRKEGQNVTLSCEQNLNHDAMYWYRQDPGQGLRLIYYSQIVNDFQKGDIAEGYSVSREKKESFPLTVTSAQKNPTAFYLCATQDRDNQPQHFGDGTRLSIL.

The CDR3 loop reads CASSRGGSNTEAFF. The CDR3 bases are TGCGCCAGCAGCCGGGGAGGAAGCAACACTGAAGCTTTCTTT. V and J are TRBV5-1 and TRBJ1-1; D gene unclear. The V gene's germline CDR1 is SGHRS and CDR2 YFSETQ. The CDR3 has 14 residues. V was cut by 4 bases and J by 2 bases, with 12 bases left in between.

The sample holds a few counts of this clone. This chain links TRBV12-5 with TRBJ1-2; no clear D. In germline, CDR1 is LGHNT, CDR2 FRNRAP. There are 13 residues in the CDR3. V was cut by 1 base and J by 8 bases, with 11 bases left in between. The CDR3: CASGLDRTLGYTF. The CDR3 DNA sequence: TGTGCTAGTGGTTTGGATCGGACTTTGGGCTACACCTTC.

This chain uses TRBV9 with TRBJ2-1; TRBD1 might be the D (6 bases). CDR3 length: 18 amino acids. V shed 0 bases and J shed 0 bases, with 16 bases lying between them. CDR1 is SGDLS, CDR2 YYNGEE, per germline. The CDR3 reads CASSVDPGHPFSYNEQFF. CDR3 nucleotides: TGTGCCAGCAGCGTAGATCCGGGACACCCGTTCTCCTACAATGAGCAGTTCTTC.

The CDR3 region is CASSHRQGAGNKDTEAFF. The CDR3 DNA reads as TGTGCCAGCAGCCACCGACAGGGGGCCGGAAATAAAGACACTGAAGCTTTCTTT. The chain combines TRBV11-2 with TRBJ1-1; 10 bases map to TRBD1. The CDR3 totals 18 residues. After removal of 5 bases from V and 3 bases from J, the junction contained 15 bases not matched to a gene. Per germline, CDR1 SGHAT and CDR2 FQNNGV.

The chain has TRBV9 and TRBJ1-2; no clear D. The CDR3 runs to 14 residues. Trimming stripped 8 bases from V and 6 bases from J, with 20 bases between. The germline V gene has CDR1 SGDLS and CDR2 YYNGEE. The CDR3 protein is CASTFTLGSDGYTF. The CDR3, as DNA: TGTGCCAGTACTTTCACATTAGGAAGCGATGGCTACACCTTC.

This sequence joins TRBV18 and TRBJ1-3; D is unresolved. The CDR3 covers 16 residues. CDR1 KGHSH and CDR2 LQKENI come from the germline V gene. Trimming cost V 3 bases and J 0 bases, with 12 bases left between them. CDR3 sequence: CASSPSGLISGNTIYF. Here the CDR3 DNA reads TGTGCCAGCTCACCTTCCGGTCTAATCTCTGGAAACACCATATATTTT. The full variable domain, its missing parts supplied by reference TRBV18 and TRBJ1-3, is NAGVMQNPRHLVRRRGQEARLRCSPMKGHSHVYWYRQLPEEGLKFMVYLQKENIIDESGMPKERFSAEFPKEGPSILRIQQVVRGDSAAYFCASSPSGLISGNTIYFGEGSWLTVV.

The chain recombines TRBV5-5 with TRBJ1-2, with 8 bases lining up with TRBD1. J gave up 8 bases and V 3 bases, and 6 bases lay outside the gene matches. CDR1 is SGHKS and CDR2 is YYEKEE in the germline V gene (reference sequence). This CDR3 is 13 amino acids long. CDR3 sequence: CASSSGQGGGYTF. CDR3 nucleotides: TGTGCCAGCAGCTCAGGACAGGGCGGAGGCTACACCTTC.

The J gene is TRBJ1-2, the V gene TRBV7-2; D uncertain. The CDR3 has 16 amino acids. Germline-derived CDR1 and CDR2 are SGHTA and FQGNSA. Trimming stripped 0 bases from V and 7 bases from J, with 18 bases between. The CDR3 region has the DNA TGTGCCAGCAGCTTAGCGGGCCCATCTCAGTCAGGTGGCTACACCTTC. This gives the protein CASSLAGPSQSGGYTF.

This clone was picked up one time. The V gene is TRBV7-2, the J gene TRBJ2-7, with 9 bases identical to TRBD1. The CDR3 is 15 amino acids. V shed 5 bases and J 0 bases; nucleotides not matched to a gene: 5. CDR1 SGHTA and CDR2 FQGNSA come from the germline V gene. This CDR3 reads CASSLRQGGSYEQYF. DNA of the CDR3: TGTGCCAGCAGCCTTCGACAGGGGGGCTCCTACGAGCAGTACTTC.

The CDR3 DNA follows: TGTGCCAGCAGCTCCGGGACTTCGAACACCGGGGAGCTGTTTTTT. It codes for CASSSGTSNTGELFF. The chain uses TRBV7-3 and TRBJ2-2; D perhaps matches TRBD2 (6 bases). CDR3 length: 15 residues. The V gene's germline CDR1 is SGHTA and CDR2 FQGTGA. Trimming stripped 4 bases from V and 0 bases from J, with 9 bases between.